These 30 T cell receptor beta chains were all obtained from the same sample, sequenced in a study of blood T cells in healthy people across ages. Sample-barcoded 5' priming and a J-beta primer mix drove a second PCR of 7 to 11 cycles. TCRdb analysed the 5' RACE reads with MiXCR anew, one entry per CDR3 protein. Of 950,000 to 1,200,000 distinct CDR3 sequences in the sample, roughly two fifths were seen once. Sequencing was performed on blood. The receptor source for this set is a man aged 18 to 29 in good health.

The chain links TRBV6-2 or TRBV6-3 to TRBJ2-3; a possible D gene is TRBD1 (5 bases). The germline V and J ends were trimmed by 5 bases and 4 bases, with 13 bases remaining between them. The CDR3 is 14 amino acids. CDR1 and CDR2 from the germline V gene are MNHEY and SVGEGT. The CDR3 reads CASSPRQPPDTQYF. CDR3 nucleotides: TGTGCCAGCAGTCCGCGACAGCCACCAGATACGCAGTATTTT.

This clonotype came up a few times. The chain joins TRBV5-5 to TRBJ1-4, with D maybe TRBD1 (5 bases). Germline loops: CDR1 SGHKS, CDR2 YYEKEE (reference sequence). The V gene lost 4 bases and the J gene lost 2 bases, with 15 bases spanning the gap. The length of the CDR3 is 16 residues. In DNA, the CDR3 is TGTGCCAGCAGCCGGGGGGGTGTCGAGACTAATGAAAAACTGTTTTTT. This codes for CASSRGGVETNEKLFF. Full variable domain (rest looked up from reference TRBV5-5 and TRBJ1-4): DAGVTQSPTHLIKTRGQQVTLRCSPISGHKSVSWYQQVLGQGPQFIFQYYEKEERGRGNFPDRFSARQFPNYSSELNVNALLLGDSALYLCASSRGGVETNEKLFFGSGTQLSVL.

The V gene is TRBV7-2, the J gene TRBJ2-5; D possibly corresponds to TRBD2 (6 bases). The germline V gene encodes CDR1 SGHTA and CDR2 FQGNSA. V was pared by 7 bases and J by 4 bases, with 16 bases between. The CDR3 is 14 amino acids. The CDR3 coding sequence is TGTGCCAGCATCCCAAGGGACTCTAGAGAGACCCAGTACTTC. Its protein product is CASIPRDSRETQYF.

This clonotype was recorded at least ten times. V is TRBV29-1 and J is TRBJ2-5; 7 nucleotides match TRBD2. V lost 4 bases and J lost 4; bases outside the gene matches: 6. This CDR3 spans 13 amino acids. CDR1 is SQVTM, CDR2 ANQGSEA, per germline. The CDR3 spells CSVGSGGRETQYF. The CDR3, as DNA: TGCAGCGTTGGTAGCGGCGGGAGAGAGACCCAGTACTTC.

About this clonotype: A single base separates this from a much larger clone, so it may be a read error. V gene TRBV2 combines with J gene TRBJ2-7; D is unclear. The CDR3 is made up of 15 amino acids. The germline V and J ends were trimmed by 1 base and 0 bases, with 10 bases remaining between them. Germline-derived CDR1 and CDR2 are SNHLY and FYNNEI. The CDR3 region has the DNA TGTGCCAGCAGTGAAGTCGTCGGTAGCTCCTACGAGCAGTACTTC. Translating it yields CASSEVVGSSYEQYF.

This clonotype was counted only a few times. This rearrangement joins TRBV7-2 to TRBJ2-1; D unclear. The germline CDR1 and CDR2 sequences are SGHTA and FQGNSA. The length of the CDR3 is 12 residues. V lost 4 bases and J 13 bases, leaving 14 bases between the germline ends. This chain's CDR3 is CASSSGMSRQFF. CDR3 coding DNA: TGTGCCAGCAGCTCCGGAATGAGCCGACAGTTCTTC.

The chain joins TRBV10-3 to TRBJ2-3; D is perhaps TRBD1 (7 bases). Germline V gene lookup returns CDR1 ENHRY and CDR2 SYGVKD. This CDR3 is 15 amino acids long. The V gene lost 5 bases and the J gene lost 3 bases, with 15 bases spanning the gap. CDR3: CAISTRGARTDTQYF. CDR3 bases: TGTGCCATCAGTACCAGGGGGGCGAGGACAGATACGCAGTATTTT.

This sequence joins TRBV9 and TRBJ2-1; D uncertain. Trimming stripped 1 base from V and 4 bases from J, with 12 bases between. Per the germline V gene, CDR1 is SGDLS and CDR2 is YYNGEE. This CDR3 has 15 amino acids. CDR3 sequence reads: CASSVTAVGYNEQFF. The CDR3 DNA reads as TGTGCCAGCAGCGTAACAGCAGTGGGGTACAATGAGCAGTTCTTC.

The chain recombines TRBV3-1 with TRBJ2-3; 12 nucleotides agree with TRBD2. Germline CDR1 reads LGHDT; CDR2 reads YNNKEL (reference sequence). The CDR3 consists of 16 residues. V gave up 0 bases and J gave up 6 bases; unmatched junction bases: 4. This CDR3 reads CASSQDWTSGKDTQYF. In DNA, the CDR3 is TGTGCCAGCAGCCAAGACTGGACTAGCGGGAAGGATACGCAGTATTTT.

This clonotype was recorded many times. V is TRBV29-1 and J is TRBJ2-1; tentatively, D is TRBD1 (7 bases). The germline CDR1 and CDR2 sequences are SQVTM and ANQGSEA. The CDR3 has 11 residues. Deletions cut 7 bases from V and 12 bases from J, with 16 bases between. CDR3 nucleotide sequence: TGCAGCGCTGAGTCCAGGGGGGTGCAGTTCTTC. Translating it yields CSAESRGVQFF.

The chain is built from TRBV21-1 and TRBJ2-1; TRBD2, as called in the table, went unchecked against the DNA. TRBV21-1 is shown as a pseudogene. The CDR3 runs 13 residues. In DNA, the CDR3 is TGTGCCAGCAGGTGTGGCGGGGACAATGAGCAGTTCTTC. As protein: CASRCGGDNEQFF.

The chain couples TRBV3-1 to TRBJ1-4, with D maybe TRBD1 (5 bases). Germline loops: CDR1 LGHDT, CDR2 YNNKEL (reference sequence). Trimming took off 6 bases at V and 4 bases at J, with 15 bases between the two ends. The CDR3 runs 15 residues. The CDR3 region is CASRQRTSNNEKLFF. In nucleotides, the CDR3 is TGTGCCAGCAGACAGCGGACAAGTAATAATGAAAAACTGTTTTTT.

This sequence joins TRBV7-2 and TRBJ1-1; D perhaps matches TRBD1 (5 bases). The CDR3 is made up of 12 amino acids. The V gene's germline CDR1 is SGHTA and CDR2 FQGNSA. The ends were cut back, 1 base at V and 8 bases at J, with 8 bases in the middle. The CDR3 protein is CASSLGAGEAFF. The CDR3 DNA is TGTGCCAGCAGCTTAGGGGCAGGGGAAGCTTTCTTT.

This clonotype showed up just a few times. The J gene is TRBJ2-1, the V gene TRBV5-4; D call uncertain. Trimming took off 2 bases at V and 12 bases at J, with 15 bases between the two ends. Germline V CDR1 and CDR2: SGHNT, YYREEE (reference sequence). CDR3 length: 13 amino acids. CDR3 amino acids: CASSLVPDTGQFF. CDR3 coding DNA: TGTGCCAGCAGCTTAGTGCCCGATACTGGGCAGTTCTTC. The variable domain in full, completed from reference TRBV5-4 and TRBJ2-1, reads ETGVTQSPTHLIKTRGQQVTLRCSSQSGHNTVSWYQQALGQGPQFIFQYYREEENGRGNFPPRFSGLQFPNYSSELNVNALELDDSALYLCASSLVPDTGQFFGPGTRLTVL.

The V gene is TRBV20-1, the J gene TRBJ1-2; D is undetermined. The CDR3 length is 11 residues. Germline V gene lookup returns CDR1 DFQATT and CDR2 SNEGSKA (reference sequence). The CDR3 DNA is TGCGCGACCTGGAGAGGGCAAGGCTACACCTTC. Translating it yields CATWRGQGYTF.

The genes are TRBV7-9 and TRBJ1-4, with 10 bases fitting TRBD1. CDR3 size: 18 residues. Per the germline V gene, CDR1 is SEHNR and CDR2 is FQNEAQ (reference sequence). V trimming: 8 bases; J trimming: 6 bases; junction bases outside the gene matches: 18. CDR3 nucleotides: TGTGCCAGCGGACCTGTGACAGGGGGCTTTGTGGAGGATGAAAAACTGTTTTTT. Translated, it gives CASGPVTGGFVEDEKLFF.

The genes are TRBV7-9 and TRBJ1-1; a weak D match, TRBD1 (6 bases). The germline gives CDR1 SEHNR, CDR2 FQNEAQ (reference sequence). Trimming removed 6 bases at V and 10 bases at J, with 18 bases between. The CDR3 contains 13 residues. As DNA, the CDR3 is TGTGCCAGCAGGGAAGGAACAGGGAGGAGAGCTTTCTTT. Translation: CASREGTGRRAFF.

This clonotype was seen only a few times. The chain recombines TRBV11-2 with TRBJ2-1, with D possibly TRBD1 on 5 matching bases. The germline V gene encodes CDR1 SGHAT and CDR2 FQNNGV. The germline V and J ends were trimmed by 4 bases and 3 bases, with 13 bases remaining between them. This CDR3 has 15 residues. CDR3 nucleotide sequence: TGTGCCAGCAGCTCAACAGGAGCCCTCTACAATGAGCAGTTCTTC. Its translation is CASSSTGALYNEQFF.

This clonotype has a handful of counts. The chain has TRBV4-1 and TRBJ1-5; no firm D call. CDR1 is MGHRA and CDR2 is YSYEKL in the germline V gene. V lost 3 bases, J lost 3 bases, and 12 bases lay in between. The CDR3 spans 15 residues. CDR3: CASSHTARSNQPQHF. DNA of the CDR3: TGCGCCAGCAGCCATACGGCTAGGTCCAATCAGCCCCAGCATTTT.

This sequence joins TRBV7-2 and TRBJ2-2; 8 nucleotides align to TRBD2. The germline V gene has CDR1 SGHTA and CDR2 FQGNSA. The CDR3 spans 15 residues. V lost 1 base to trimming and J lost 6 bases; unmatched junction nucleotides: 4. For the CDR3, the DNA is TGTGCCAGCAGCTTAGAGGGACTAGTCTCCGGGGAGCTGTTTTTT. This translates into CASSLEGLVSGELFF.

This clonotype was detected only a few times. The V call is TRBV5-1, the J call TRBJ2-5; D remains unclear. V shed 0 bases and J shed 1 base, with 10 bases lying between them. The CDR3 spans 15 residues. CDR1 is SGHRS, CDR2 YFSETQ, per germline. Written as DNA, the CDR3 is TGCGCCAGCAGCTTGGGACCCAACACCCAAGAGACCCAGTACTTC. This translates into CASSLGPNTQETQYF.

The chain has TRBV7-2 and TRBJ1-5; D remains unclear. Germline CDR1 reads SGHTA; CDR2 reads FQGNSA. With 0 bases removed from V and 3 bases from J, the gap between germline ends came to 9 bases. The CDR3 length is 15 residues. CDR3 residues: CASSLAPRNNQPQHF. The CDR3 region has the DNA TGTGCCAGCAGCTTAGCTCCTCGCAACAATCAGCCCCAGCATTTT. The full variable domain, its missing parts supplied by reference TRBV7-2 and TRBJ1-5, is GAGVSQSPSNKVTEKGKDVELRCDPISGHTALYWYRQSLGQGLEFLIYFQGNSAPDKSGLPSDRFSAERTGGSVSTLTIQRTQQEDSAVYLCASSLAPRNNQPQHFGDGTRLSIL.

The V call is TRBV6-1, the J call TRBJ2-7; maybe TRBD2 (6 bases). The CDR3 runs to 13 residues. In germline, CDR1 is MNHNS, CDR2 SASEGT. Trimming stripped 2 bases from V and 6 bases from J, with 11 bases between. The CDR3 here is CASSEQEGTEQYF. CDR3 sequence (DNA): TGTGCCAGCAGTGAACAGGAGGGAACCGAGCAGTACTTC.

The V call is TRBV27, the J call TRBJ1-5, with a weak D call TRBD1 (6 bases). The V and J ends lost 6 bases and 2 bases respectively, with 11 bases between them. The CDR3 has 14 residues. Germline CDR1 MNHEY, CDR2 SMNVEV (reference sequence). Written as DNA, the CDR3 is TGTGCCAGCAGCGACTACAGGGGCAATCAGCCCCAGCATTTT. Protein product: CASSDYRGNQPQHF.

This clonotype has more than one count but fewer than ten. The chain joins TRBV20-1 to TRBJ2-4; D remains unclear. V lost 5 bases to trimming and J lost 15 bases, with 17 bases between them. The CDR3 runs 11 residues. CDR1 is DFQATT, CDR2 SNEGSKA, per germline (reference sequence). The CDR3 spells CSAAVGTLRYF. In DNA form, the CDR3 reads TGCAGTGCTGCCGTCGGAACCCTCCGGTACTTC.

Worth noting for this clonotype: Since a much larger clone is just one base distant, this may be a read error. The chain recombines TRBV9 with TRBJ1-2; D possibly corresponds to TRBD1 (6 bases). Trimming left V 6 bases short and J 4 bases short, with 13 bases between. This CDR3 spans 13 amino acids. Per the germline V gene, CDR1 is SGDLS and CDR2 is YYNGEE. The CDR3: CASNTGQLYGYTF. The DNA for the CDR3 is TGTGCCAGCAACACTGGACAGCTCTATGGCTACACCTTC. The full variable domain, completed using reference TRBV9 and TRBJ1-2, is DSGVTQTPKHLITATGQRVTLRCSPRSGDLSVYWYQQSLDQGLQFLIQYYNGEERAKGNILERFSAQQFPDLHSELNLSSLELGDSALYFCASNTGQLYGYTFGSGTRLTVV.

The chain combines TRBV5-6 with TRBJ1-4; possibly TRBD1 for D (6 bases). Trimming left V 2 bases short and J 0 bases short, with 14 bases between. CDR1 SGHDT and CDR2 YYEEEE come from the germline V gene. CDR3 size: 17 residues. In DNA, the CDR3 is TGTGCCAGCAGCTTTCGGGGGGCTGTTGCAACTAATGAAAAACTGTTTTTT. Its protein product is CASSFRGAVATNEKLFF.

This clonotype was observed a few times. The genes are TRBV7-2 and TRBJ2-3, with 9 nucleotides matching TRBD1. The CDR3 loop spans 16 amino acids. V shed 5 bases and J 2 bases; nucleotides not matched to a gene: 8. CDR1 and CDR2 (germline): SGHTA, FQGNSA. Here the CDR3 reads CASSQGTGRATDTQYF. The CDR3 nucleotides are TGTGCCAGCAGCCAAGGGACAGGGAGGGCCACAGATACGCAGTATTTT.

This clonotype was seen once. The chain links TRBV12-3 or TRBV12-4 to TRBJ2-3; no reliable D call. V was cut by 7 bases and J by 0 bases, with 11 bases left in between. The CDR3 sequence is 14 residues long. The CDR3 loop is CASKRVASTDTQYF. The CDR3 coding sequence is TGTGCCAGCAAACGGGTGGCTAGCACAGATACGCAGTATTTT.

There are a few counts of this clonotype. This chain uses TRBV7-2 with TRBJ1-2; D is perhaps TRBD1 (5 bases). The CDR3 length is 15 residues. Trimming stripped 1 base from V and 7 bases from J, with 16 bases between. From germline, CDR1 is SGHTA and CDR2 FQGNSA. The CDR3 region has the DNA TGTGCCAGCAGCTTAGTAGGGCAGGGAATAGGTGGCTACACCTTC. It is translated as CASSLVGQGIGGYTF.